These T cell receptor beta chains were read from a single sample in a study of CD8 T cells in Susac syndrome. TCRdb independently ran MiXCR on the immunoSEQ multiplex PCR reads; one entry per CDR3 protein. The table shows 95,000 to 150,000 distinct CDR3 sequences, with just under 95% occurring only once. The sample was CD8+ T cells from PBMCs. Receptor source: a human donor with Susac syndrome. The CDR3 runs from the conserved cysteine through the conserved F or W.

V gene: TRBV14; CDR3 protein: CASSQDDISYGYTF
V gene: TRBV12-3/TRBV12-4; CDR3 protein: CASSPDYTEAFF
V gene: TRBV9; CDR3 protein: CASSVVEDTGELFF
V gene: TRBV29-1; CDR3 protein: CSVVKYNEQFF
V gene: TRBV27; CDR3 protein: CASSPGTNTETQYF
V gene: TRBV25-1; CDR3 protein: CASRPGQGPDYF
V gene: TRBV4-1; CDR3 protein: CASSQGEDQETQYF
V gene: TRBV29-1; CDR3 protein: CSVDTGTEAFF
V gene: TRBV10-2; CDR3 protein: CASSESGYLAKNIQYF
V gene: TRBV6-2/TRBV6-3; CDR3 protein: CASSYFRDLGPQHF
V gene: TRBV4-1; CDR3 protein: CASSQDWLNTEAFF
V gene: TRBV4-1; CDR3 protein: CASSLGPNTGDYTF
V gene: TRBV19; CDR3 protein: CASSIAARPQAQHF
V gene: TRBV29-1; CDR3 protein: CSVGTANYGYTF
V gene: TRBV24-1; CDR3 protein: CATRSDRSYEQYF
V gene: TRBV20-1; CDR3 protein: CSARDQVRGLSYNEQFF
V gene: TRBV3-1; CDR3 protein: CASSPRGTYNEQFF
V gene: TRBV7-9; CDR3 protein: CASSPVGDEKLFF
V gene: TRBV30; CDR3 protein: CAWSVLGGVNNEQFF
V gene: TRBV6-1; CDR3 protein: CASLGDGGNEQFF
V gene: TRBV11-2; CDR3 protein: CASSRTGETQYF
V gene: TRBV15; CDR3 protein: CATSSDREQETQYF
V gene: TRBV27; CDR3 protein: CASSDRTGGAPKNIQYF
V gene: TRBV24-1; CDR3 protein: CATSDSGTASGYTF
V gene: TRBV5-4; CDR3 protein: CASSLEQNYGYTF
V gene: TRBV13; CDR3 protein: CASSPLTGPLHF
V gene: TRBV20-1; CDR3 protein: CSAKITGTENTEAFF
V gene: TRBV19; CDR3 protein: CASQLGTEAFF
V gene: TRBV9; CDR3 protein: CASSRTSGGHNEQFF
V gene: TRBV29-1; CDR3 protein: CSVQDSMGYTF
V gene: TRBV2; CDR3 protein: CASPRGTSKTEAFF
V gene: TRBV29-1; CDR3 protein: CSVEKGEAFF
V gene: TRBV9; CDR3 protein: CASSPRARALHF
V gene: TRBV20-1; CDR3 protein: CSAPPPDSSYEQYF
V gene: TRBV20-1; CDR3 protein: CSAREGTFGTGELFF
V gene: TRBV9; CDR3 protein: CASSPQAGAPYEQYF
V gene: TRBV3-1; CDR3 protein: CASSQGAGALNTEAFF
V gene: TRBV29-1; CDR3 protein: CSVDGPYNEQFF
V gene: TRBV4-3; CDR3 protein: CASSQDEWRDGYTF
V gene: TRBV12-3/TRBV12-4; CDR3 protein: CAYREGGPNTEAFF
V gene: TRBV29-1; CDR3 protein: CSVVTGLSEQYF
V gene: TRBV19; CDR3 protein: CASSIGHVNEQFF
V gene: TRBV6-2/TRBV6-3; CDR3 protein: CASSWGNGYTF
V gene: TRBV24-1; CDR3 protein: CATSSGQATDTQYF
V gene: TRBV9; CDR3 protein: CASSVEEGGYTF
V gene: TRBV27; CDR3 protein: CASSLRRAGNEQYF
V gene: TRBV20-1; CDR3 protein: CSARTGGNYGYTF